The TCR beta chain described here comes from a study of control samples from healthy donors and cancer patients. The data were produced by immunoSEQ multiplex PCR, yet TCRdb's version contains in-frame clones alone and is incomplete. The sample has 130,000 to 150,000 clones, more than 85% seen once. V dropped 6 bases and J dropped 4 bases, with 4 bases sitting between them. The CDR3 has 12 residues. Germline V gene sequence: CDR1 MGHDK, CDR2 SYGVNS. Sequencing was done on a sample of blood. The genes are TRBV25-1 and TRBJ1-6, with no clear D. The origin of this receptor is a woman under 40 in good health. This chain's CDR3 is CASSRYNSPLHF. CDR3 coding DNA: TGTGCCAGCAGCCGGTATAATTCACCCCTCCACTTT.